This TCR beta chain comes out of a study of blood T cell repertoires in COVID-19. On the study more broadly: COVID-19 samples collected from the United States, Italy and Spain covered acute and convalescent phases.

Enrolment of Seattle patients took place during active infection, and they were followed longitudinally. Some clones are missing from TCRdb's copy, which holds only in-frame ones; the method was immunoSEQ multiplex PCR. Found here are 150,000 to 200,000 clones, around 79% of them singletons; the top ten hold about 6.5%. Source material: peripheral blood. The source of this sequence is a woman aged 40 to 55 with COVID-19, enrolled during active disease.

CDR3 sequence: CASSPGQSNTEAFF. CDR3 sequence (DNA): TGTGCCAGCAGCCCGGGACAGTCGAACACTGAAGCTTTCTTT. The chain recombines TRBV6-5 with TRBJ1-1; 7 positions agree with TRBD1. Per germline, CDR1 MNHEY and CDR2 SVGAGI. The V gene end was trimmed by 6 bases and the J gene end by 1 base; junction bases not matched to a gene: 5. There are 14 residues in the CDR3.